Listed below are T cell receptor beta chains from one sample, sequenced in a study of shared clonotypes between healthy human individuals. The protocol was immunoSEQ multiplex PCR, while the TCRdb copy is restricted to in-frame clones and leaves out a portion. Of millions of clones listed, 85% to 95% are singletons. Sequenced: naive CD8+ T cells from PBMCs. These receptors were collected from a young man in good health. Some clones in this sample may be carry-over from other donors' samples. The conserved cysteine and the conserved F or W are not part of the CDR3 here.

TRBV29-1 SVDPGDSFHTGELF
TRBV7-2 ASTRIHGSNQPQH
TRBV6-1 ASITPTYTGELF
TRBV9 ASSEGQPQETQY
TRBV19 ASRPSGLFDTEAF
TRBV25-1 ASSAGFAGELF
TRBV7-9 ASSSSSLEETQY
TRBV2 ASSEAPGPGREQY
TRBV7-3 ASSPGGILNTEAF
TRBV27 ASSLIALMEQF
TRBV13 ASSPPIAGELF